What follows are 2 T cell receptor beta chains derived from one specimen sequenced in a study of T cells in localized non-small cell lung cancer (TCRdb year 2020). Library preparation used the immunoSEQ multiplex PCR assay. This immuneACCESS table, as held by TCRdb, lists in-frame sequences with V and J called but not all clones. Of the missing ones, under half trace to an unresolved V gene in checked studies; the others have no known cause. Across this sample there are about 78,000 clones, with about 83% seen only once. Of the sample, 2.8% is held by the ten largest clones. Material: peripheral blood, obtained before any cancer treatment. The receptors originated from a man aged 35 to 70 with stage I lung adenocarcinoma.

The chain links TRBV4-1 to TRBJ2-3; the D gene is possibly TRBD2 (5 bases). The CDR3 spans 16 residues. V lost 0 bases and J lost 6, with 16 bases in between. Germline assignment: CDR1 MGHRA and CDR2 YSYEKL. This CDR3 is CASSQDSSNSWDTQYF. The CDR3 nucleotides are TGCGCCAGCAGCCAAGACTCTAGCAATTCTTGGGATACGCAGTATTTT.

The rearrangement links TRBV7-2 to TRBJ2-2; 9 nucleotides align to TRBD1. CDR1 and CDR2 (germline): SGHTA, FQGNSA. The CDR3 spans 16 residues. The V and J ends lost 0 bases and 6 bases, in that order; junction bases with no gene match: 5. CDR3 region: CASSLAGTGLSGELFF. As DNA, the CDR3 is TGTGCCAGCAGCTTAGCTGGGACAGGGTTGTCCGGGGAGCTGTTTTTT.